A selection of T cell receptor beta chains follows, all from one sample in a study of control samples from healthy donors and cancer patients. Profiled with immunoSEQ multiplex PCR; TCRdb holds only in-frame clones, not every one. Counted here are tens of thousands of clones, just over 90% occurring once; the ten biggest clones make up just under 0.8%. The specimen was PBMCs. These receptors all come from a young man with colorectal cancer. The CDR3 runs from the conserved cysteine through the conserved F or W. The D gene is left open where the match is weak. A row's size may be missing; if present it is once, few, many or a size class.

D gene	V gene	clone size	J gene	CDR3 protein	CDR3 DNA
-	TRBV12-5	-	TRBJ2-2	CASGLFLGGDAGELFF	TGTGCTAGTGGTTTGTTCCTAGGTGGGGATGCCGGGGAGCTGTTTTTT
TRBD1	TRBV27	-	TRBJ1-2	CASSLNPPRQGDGYTF	TGTGCCAGCAGTTTAAACCCCCCCCGACAGGGTGACGGCTACACCTTC
-	TRBV7-2	-	TRBJ1-4	CASSSPLYPLEKLFF	TGTGCCAGCAGTTCTCCCCTTTACCCCCTTGAAAAACTGTTTTTT
TRBD1	TRBV5-1	-	TRBJ1-1	CASSLAPTGGHGEAFF	TGCGCCAGCAGTTTGGCTCCAACAGGGGGCCACGGTGAAGCTTTCTTT
-	TRBV30	-	TRBJ2-3	CAWSKDLVSTDTQYF	TGTGCCTGGAGTAAAGACTTGGTCAGCACAGATACGCAGTATTTT
-	TRBV19	-	TRBJ2-7	CASSIQGSYEQYF	TGTGCCAGTAGTATTCAGGGCTCCTACGAGCAGTACTTC
-	TRBV24-1	-	TRBJ2-2	CATNGGTGTGELFF	TGTGCCACCAACGGGGGCACAGGGACCGGGGAGCTGTTTTTT
-	TRBV20-1	-	TRBJ1-5	CSASRSGWRQPQHF	TGCAGTGCTAGTCGGTCTGGGTGGCGGCAGCCCCAGCATTTT
-	TRBV2	-	TRBJ1-5	CASDNEGSNQPQHF	TGTGCCAGCGACAACGAGGGTAGCAATCAGCCCCAGCATTTT
TRBD2	TRBV11-2	-	TRBJ2-1	CASSLERAGEEDYNEQFF	TGTGCCAGCAGCTTAGAACGAGCGGGGGAAGAGGACTACAATGAGCAGTTCTTC
TRBD1	TRBV29-1	-	TRBJ1-1	CSVDPRPGGTEAFF	TGCAGCGTTGACCCCCGGCCAGGGGGCACTGAAGCTTTCTTT
-	TRBV25-1	-	TRBJ2-1	CASSDQFHNEQFF	TGTGCCAGCAGTGACCAGTTCCACAATGAGCAGTTCTTC
-	TRBV7-9	-	TRBJ2-2	CASSDRFIGELFF	TGTGCCAGCAGCGACCGTTTTATCGGGGAGCTGTTTTTT
TRBD1	TRBV5-8	-	TRBJ2-5	CASPASYNRQGQQETQYF	TGTGCCAGCCCTGCCTCGTATAACCGACAGGGCCAACAAGAGACCCAGTACTTC
TRBD1	TRBV19	-	TRBJ2-7	CASSRQGNSYEQYF	TGTGCCAGTAGCCGACAGGGGAACTCCTACGAGCAGTACTTC
-	TRBV4-1	-	TRBJ1-3	CASSQNTLSSGNTIYF	TGCGCCAGCAGCCAGAACACCTTAAGCTCTGGAAACACCATATATTTT
TRBD1	TRBV19	-	TRBJ1-1	CASSIRGLRSLNTEAFF	TGTGCCAGTAGTATAAGGGGGCTGAGATCTTTGAACACTGAAGCTTTCTTT
-	TRBV7-8	few	TRBJ2-3	CASSMNRIGDTQYF	TGTGCCAGCAGCATGAACAGGATCGGAGATACGCAGTATTTT
-	TRBV6-5	-	TRBJ1-1	CASRGGNTEAFF	TGTGCCAGCAGGGGTGGGAACACTGAAGCTTTCTTT
-	TRBV29-1	-	TRBJ2-3	CSLEGEAGDTQYF	TGCAGCTTAGAGGGGGAGGCGGGGGATACGCAGTATTTT
TRBD2	TRBV6-2/TRBV6-3	-	TRBJ2-5	CASSPQAGGPRETQYF	TGTGCCAGCAGTCCCCAAGCGGGGGGGCCCAGAGAGACCCAGTACTTC
-	TRBV25-1	once	TRBJ1-5	CASSGTGLGQPQHF	TGTGCCAGCAGCGGAACAGGGTTAGGCCAGCCCCAGCATTTT
TRBD1	TRBV7-2	-	TRBJ2-7	CASSLRGQKDEQYF	TGTGCCAGCAGCTTACGGGGACAGAAGGACGAGCAGTACTTC
TRBD1	TRBV4-1	-	TRBJ1-2	CASSQDSGTGERGYTF	TGCGCCAGCAGCCAAGATTCCGGGACAGGGGAAAGGGGCTACACCTTC
-	TRBV28	-	TRBJ2-7	CASSLSGHYEQYF	TGTGCCAGCAGTTTATCGGGGCACTACGAGCAGTACTTC
-	TRBV24-1	-	TRBJ1-2	CATSDLQSNYGYTF	TGTGCCACCAGTGATTTGCAGTCAAACTATGGCTACACCTTC
-	TRBV6-2/TRBV6-3	-	TRBJ1-1	CASSYRLQAKNTEAFF	TGTGCCAGCAGTTACAGGTTGCAGGCAAAGAACACTGAAGCTTTCTTT
-	TRBV24-1	-	TRBJ2-1	CATSDPLRSDEQFF	TGTGCCACCAGTGATCCCCTTAGAAGCGATGAGCAGTTCTTC
TRBD1	TRBV19	-	TRBJ2-1	CASSITRDRGQQFF	TGTGCCAGTAGTATCACCCGAGACAGGGGACAGCAGTTCTTC
-	TRBV9	-	TRBJ1-2	CASSVGGGTSPTF	-
-	TRBV7-9	-	TRBJ2-4	CASSLVQGGDIQYF	TGTGCCAGCAGCTTAGTACAGGGCGGGGACATTCAGTACTTC
-	TRBV6-6	-	TRBJ1-4	CASSLGTNEKLFF	TGTGCCAGCAGTTTGGGTACTAATGAAAAACTGTTTTTT
TRBD1	TRBV6-4	-	TRBJ2-1	CASSDSTDRGNEQFF	TGTGCCAGCAGTGACTCGACGGACAGGGGGAATGAGCAGTTCTTC
-	TRBV5-6	-	TRBJ1-5	CASSLGGKGQPQHF	TGTGCCAGCAGCTTGGGGGGAAAGGGTCAGCCCCAGCATTTT
TRBD2	TRBV20-1	few	TRBJ2-1	CSASSAGGYNEQFF	TGCAGTGCTAGTTCCGCGGGGGGCTACAATGAGCAGTTCTTC
-	TRBV5-1	once	TRBJ1-2	CASSLASGPHPGYTF	TGCGCCAGCAGCTTGGCCAGCGGCCCCCACCCGGGCTACACCTTC
-	TRBV12-3/TRBV12-4	-	TRBJ2-7	CASSQEGFREQYF	TGTGCCAGCAGTCAAGAAGGGTTTCGCGAGCAGTACTTC
TRBD2	TRBV3-1/TRBV3-2	-	TRBJ2-3	CASSQFGASGVVTDTQYF	TGTGCCAGCAGCCAATTTGGGGCTAGCGGGGTGGTCACAGATACGCAGTATTTT
TRBD2	TRBV3-1/TRBV3-2	-	TRBJ2-2	CASRSIAGSNTGELFF	TGTGCCAGCAGATCCATAGCGGGTTCGAACACCGGGGAGCTGTTTTTT
-	TRBV5-4	-	TRBJ1-1	CASSQQAEGQAFF	TGTGCCAGCAGCCAACAAGCGGAAGGACAAGCTTTCTTT
TRBD1	TRBV7-9	-	TRBJ2-2	CASSLAGTGYTGELFF	TGTGCCAGCAGCTTAGCAGGGACAGGGTACACCGGGGAGCTGTTTTTT
TRBD1	TRBV24-1	-	TRBJ2-2	CATKQGAQTGELFF	TGTGCCACCAAGCAGGGGGCGCAAACCGGGGAGCTGTTTTTT
-	TRBV24-1	-	TRBJ2-1	CATSDFRTGDEQFF	TGTGCCACCAGTGATTTCAGAACGGGGGATGAGCAGTTCTTC
-	TRBV4-2	-	TRBJ1-4	CASSQGQDVGDQKLFF	TGTGCCAGCAGCCAAGGACAGGACGTGGGGGATCAAAAACTGTTTTTT
-	TRBV6-5	once	TRBJ2-7	CASLWTPSSYEQYF	TGTGCCAGTTTGTGGACACCGAGCTCCTACGAGCAGTACTTC
-	TRBV6-5	-	TRBJ2-1	CASRSGGGGYNEQFF	TGTGCCAGCAGGAGTGGGGGGGGCGGTTATAATGAGCAGTTCTTC
TRBD1	TRBV9	once	TRBJ2-7	CASSVGAGGYEQYF	TGTGCCAGCAGCGTAGGGGCAGGGGGCTACGAGCAGTACTTC
-	TRBV5-1	-	TRBJ1-2	CASSLAGYGAGYTF	TGCGCCAGCAGCTTGGCTGGGTACGGCGCTGGCTACACCTTC
-	TRBV4-1	-	TRBJ1-6	CASSQLSNSPLHF	TGCGCCAGCAGCCAACTATCGAATTCACCCCTCCACTTT